The clone carrying this T cell receptor beta chain appeared many times. This entry belongs to a study of identical twins. TCRdb re-analysed the 5' RACE reads in MiXCR, keeping a single row per CDR3 protein. The profile shows fewer than 350,000 distinct CDR3 sequences, 8% to 9% of them singletons. V was clipped by 1 base and J by 5 bases, with 11 bases between them. Germline CDR1 DFQATT, CDR2 SNEGSKA (reference sequence). This CDR3 spans 13 amino acids. This same sample was also part of a study on yellow fever vaccine responses in identical twins.

This TCR was recovered from a woman aged 18-30 years in good health. This chain uses TRBV20-1 with TRBJ1-2; possible D gene TRBD1, 5 bases. The specimen was memory (CD45RO+) T cells sorted from blood. As DNA, the CDR3 is TGCAGTGCTAGAGGGTGGGGGGATTATGGCTACACCTTC. As protein: CSARGWGDYGYTF.